The clone carrying this TCR beta chain was counted once. Assay: immunoSEQ multiplex PCR; the TCRdb copy retains only in-frame clones and omits some. The top ten clones hold 12% of a sample with 39,000 or so clones, about 91% of them seen once. This sample was taken from a study of T cell changes during pregnancy in multiple sclerosis. The CDR3 has 14 amino acids. With 5 bases clipped from V and 6 bases from J, the junction kept 6 bases outside the gene matches. The V gene's germline CDR1 is SNHLY and CDR2 FYNNEI. The clonotype was recovered from a female donor with multiple sclerosis, enrolled in a pregnancy study. Sequenced here: CD8+ T cells from peripheral blood mononuclear cells, sampled after pregnancy. The rearrangement joins TRBV2 to TRBJ2-1, with 8 bases identical to TRBD1. The CDR3 region is CASSNRGRGNEQFF. DNA for the CDR3: TGTGCCAGCAGTAACAGGGGGAGAGGCAATGAGCAGTTCTTC.